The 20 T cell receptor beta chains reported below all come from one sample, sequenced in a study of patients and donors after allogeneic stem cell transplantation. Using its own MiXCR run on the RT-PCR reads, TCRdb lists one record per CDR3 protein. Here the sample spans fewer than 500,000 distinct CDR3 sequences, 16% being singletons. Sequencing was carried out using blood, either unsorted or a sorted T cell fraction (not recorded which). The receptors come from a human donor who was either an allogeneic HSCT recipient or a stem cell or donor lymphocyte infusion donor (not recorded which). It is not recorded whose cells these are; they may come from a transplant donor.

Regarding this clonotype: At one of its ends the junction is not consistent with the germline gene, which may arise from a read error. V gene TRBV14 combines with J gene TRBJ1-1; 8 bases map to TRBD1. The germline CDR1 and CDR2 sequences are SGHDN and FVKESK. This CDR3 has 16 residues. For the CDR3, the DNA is TGTGCCAGCAGCCGACGTCGACAGGGGTGGGACACTAAAGCTTTCTTT. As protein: CASSRRRQGWDTKAFF.

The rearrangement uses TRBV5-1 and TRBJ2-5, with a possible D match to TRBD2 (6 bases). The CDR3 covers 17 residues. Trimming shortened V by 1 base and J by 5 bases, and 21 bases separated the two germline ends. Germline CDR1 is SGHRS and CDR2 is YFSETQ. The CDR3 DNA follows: TGCGCCAGCAGCTTGATGCCTGGCGGGGCGGGCGGGGAGACCCAGTACTTC. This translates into CASSLMPGGAGGETQYF.

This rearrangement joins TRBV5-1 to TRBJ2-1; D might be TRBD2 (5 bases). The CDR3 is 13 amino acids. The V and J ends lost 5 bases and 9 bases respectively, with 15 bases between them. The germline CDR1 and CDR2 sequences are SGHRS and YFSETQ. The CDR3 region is CASRSSTTAEQFF. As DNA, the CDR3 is TGCGCCAGCAGGTCATCGACTACAGCTGAGCAGTTCTTC.

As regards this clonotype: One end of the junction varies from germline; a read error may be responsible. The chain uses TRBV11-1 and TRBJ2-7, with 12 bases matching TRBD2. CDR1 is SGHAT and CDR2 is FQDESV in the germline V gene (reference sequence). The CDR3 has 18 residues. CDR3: CASSLAASGRVGTYEQYF. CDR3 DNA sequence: TGTGCCAGCAGCTTAGCGGCTAGCGGGAGGGTAGGCACCTACGAGCAGTATTTC.

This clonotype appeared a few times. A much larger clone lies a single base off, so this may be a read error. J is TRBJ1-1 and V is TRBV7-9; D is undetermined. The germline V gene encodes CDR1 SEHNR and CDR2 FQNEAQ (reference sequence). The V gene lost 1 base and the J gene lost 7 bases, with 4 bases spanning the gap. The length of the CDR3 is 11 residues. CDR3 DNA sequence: TGTGCCAGCAGCTTAGACAGTGAAGCTTTCTTT. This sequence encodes CASSLDSEAFF.

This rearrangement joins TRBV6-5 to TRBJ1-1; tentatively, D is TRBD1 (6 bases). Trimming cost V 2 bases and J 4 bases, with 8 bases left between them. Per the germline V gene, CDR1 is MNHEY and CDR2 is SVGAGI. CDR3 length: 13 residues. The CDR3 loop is CASSYGQITEAFF. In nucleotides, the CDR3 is TGTGCCAGCAGTTACGGACAGATCACTGAAGCTTTCTTT.

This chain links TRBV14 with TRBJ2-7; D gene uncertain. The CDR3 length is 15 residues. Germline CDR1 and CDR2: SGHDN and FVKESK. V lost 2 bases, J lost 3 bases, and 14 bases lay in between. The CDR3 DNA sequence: TGTGCCAGCAGCCAATTCCGGCGGCCCCACTACGAGCAGTACTTC. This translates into CASSQFRRPHYEQYF.

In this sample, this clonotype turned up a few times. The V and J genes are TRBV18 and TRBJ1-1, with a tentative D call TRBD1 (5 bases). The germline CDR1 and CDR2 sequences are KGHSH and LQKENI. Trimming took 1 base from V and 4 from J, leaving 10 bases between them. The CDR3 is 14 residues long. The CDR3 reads CASSPRGLGTEAFF. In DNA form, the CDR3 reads TGTGCCAGCTCACCACGGGGGTTAGGCACTGAAGCTTTCTTT.

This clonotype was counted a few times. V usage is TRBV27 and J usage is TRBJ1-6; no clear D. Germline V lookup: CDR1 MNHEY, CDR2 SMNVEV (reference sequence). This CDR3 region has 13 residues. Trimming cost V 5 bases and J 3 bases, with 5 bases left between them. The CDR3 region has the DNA TGTGCCAGCAGTAACAGCTATAATTCACCCCTCCACTTT. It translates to CASSNSYNSPLHF.

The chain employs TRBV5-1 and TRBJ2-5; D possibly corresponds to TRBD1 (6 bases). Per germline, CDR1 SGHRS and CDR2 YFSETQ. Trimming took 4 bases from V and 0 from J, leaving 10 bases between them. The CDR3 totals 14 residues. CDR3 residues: CASSMRGYQETQYF. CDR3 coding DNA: TGCGCCAGCAGCATGAGGGGGTACCAAGAGACCCAGTACTTC.

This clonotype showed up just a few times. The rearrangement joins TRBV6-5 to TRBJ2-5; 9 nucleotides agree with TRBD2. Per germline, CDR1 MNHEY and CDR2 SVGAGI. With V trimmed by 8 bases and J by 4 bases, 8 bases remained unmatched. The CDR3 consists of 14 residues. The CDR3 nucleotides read TGTGCCAGCCGTTGGGGACTAGCACGAGAGACCCAGTACTTC. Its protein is CASRWGLARETQYF.

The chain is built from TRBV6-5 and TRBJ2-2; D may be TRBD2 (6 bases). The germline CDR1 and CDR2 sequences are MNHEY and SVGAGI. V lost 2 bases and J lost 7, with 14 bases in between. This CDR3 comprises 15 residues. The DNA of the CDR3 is TGTGCCAGCAGTTACCTTGAGCGGGTCAACGGGGAGCTGTTTTTT. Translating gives CASSYLERVNGELFF.

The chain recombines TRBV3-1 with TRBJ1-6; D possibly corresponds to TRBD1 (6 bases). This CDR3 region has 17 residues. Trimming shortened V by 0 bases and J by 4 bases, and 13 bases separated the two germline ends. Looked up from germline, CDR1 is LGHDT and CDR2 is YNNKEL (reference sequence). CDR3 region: CASSQEGGRPYNSPLHF. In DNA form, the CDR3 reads TGTGCCAGCAGCCAAGAAGGGGGGAGGCCTTATAATTCACCCCTCCACTTT.

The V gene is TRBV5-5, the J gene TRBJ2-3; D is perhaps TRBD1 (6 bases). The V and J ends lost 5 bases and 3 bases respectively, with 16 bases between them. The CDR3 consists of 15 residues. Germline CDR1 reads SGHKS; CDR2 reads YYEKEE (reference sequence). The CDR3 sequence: CASSSSGVRTDTQYF. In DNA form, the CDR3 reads TGTGCCAGCAGTTCCTCAGGGGTACGGACAGATACGCAGTATTTT.

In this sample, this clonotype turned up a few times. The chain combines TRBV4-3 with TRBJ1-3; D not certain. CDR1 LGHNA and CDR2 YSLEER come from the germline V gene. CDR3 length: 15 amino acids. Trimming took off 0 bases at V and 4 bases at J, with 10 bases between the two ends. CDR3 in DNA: TGCGCCAGCAGCCAAGACGGGTACAAGGGAAACACCATATATTTT. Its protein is CASSQDGYKGNTIYF.

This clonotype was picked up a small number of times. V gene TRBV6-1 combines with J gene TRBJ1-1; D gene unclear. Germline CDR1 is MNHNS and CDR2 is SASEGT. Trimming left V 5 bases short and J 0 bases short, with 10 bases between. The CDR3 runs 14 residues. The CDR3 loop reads CASSRDFVNTEAFF. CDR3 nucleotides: TGTGCCAGCAGTAGAGACTTTGTGAACACTGAAGCTTTCTTT.

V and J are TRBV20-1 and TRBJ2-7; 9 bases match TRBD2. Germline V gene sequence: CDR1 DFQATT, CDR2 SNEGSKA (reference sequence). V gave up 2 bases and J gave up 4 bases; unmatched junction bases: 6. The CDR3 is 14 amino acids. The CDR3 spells CSARPSGVTYEQYF. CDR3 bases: TGCAGTGCTAGACCTAGCGGGGTTACTTACGAGCAGTACTTC.

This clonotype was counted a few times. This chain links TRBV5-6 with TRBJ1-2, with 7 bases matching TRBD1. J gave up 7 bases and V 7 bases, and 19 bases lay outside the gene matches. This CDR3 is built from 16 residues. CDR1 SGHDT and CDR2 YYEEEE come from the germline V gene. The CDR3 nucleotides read TGTGCCAGCCGAAGGCAGGGGGGAGATCGCACGTCTGGCTACACCTTC. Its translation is CASRRQGGDRTSGYTF.

CDR3 sequence: CASTAGDTDTGELFF. The DNA for the CDR3 is TGTGCCAGCACCGCGGGGGACACCGACACCGGGGAGCTGTTTTTT. The rearrangement links TRBV6-1 to TRBJ2-2, with a weak D call TRBD2 (7 bases). This CDR3 is 15 amino acids long. CDR1 is MNHNS and CDR2 is SASEGT in the germline V gene. V lost 7 bases and J lost 3, with 15 bases in between.

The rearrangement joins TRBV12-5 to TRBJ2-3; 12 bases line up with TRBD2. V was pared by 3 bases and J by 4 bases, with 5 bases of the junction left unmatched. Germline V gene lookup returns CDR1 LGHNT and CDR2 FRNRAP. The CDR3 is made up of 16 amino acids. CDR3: CASGFTSGGSADTQYF. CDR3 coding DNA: TGTGCTAGTGGTTTTACTAGCGGGGGGAGCGCAGATACGCAGTATTTT.